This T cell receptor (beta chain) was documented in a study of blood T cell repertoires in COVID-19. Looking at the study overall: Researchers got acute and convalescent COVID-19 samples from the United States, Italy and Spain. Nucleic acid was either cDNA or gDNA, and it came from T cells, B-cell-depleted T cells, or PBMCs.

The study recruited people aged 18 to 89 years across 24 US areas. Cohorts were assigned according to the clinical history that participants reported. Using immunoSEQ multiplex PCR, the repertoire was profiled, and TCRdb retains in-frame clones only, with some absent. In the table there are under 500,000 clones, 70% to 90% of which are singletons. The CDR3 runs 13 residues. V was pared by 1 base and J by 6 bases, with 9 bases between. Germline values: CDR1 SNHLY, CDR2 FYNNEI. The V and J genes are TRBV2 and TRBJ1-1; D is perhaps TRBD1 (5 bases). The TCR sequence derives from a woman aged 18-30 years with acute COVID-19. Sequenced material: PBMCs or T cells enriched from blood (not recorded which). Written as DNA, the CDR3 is TGTGCCAGCAGTGAAGTATCGGGGGCTGAAGCTTTCTTT. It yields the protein CASSEVSGAEAFF. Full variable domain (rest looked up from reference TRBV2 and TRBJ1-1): EPEVTQTPSHQVTQMGQEVILRCVPISNHLYFYWYRQILGQKVEFLVSFYNNEISEKSEIFDDQFSVERPDGSNFTLKIRSTKLEDSAMYFCASSEVSGAEAFFGQGTRLTVV.